The sequence of this TCR beta chain was determined in a study of blood T cells in healthy people across ages. Study-wide findings and caveats: No conclusive comparison of naive versus antigen-experienced cells was possible with unsorted PBMCs.

On this clonotype: Its antigen is undetermined.

V was trimmed by 5 bases and J by 4 bases, leaving 17 bases between them. This CDR3 is built from 16 residues. It was with a sample-barcoded 5' primer and a J-beta primer mix that a second PCR of roughly 6 to 12 cycles was run. TCRdb independently ran MiXCR on the 5' RACE reads; one entry per CDR3 protein. Of fewer than 900,000 distinct CDR3 sequences in the sample, 35% to 40% were seen once. The rearrangement uses TRBV12-3 or TRBV12-4 and TRBJ2-2; the D gene could be TRBD1 or TRBD2 (6 bases each). The clonotype originates from a man aged 18 to 30 in good health. The sequencing sample was made of blood. This CDR3 reads CASSHMTGAGTGELFF. CDR3 nucleotides: TGTGCCAGCAGTCACATGACGGGGGCGGGCACCGGGGAGCTGTTTTTT.